This is a list of T cell receptor beta chains from one sample in a study of spatial heterogeneity in lung cancer. TCRdb processed the 5' RACE reads anew with MiXCR; each CDR3 protein has one entry. The table lists some 39,000 distinct CDR3 sequences, 6% to 7% of them singletons. Here the sequenced sample was PBMCs, taken at surgery. These receptors were collected from a female donor with early-stage non-small cell lung cancer. CDR3s include the opening cysteine and the closing phenylalanine or tryptophan. The D gene is left open where the match is weak. Where a row states a size, it is once, few, many or the class of an expanded clone; other rows omit it.

J,D,V,size,CDR3,DNA
TRBJ1-1,.,TRBV27,.,CASRAPNTEAFF,TGTGCCAGCAGGGCACCCAACACTGAAGCTTTCTTT
TRBJ1-1,.,TRBV5-1,few,CASSYTGPGENTEAFF,TGCGCCAGCAGCTATACAGGGCCCGGGGAAAACACTGAAGCTTTCTTT
TRBJ2-2,TRBD2,TRBV20-1,many,CSAEPSGRRVAGELFF,TGCAGTGCTGAACCTAGCGGGCGCCGGGTAGCCGGGGAGCTGTTTTTT
TRBJ1-5,.,TRBV7-9,many,CASSLTAGPSNQPQHF,TGTGCCAGCAGCCTGACAGCAGGCCCTTCCAATCAGCCCCAGCATTTT
TRBJ2-3,TRBD2,TRBV7-6,few,CASSLAVRGSTDTQYF,TGTGCCAGCAGCTTAGCAGTGCGGGGGAGCACAGATACGCAGTATTTT
TRBJ2-3,TRBD1,TRBV11-2,many,CASSLARGLGTDTQYF,TGTGCCAGCAGCTTAGCTAGGGGGCTGGGCACAGATACGCAGTATTTT
TRBJ2-7,.,TRBV4-3,few,CASSQVGTRDEQYF,TGCGCCAGCAGCCAAGTCGGGACAAGGGACGAGCAGTACTTC
TRBJ2-1,.,TRBV2,many,CATGTLYNEQFF,TGTGCCACCGGGACACTTTACAATGAGCAGTTCTTC
TRBJ1-1,.,TRBV5-1,many,CASSLLGHPNTEAFF,TGCGCCAGCAGCCTCCTGGGACATCCTAACACTGAAGCTTTCTTT
TRBJ2-7,.,TRBV6-1,many,CASSESSYEQYF,TGTGCCAGCAGTGAGAGCTCCTACGAGCAGTACTTC
TRBJ1-5,.,TRBV14,few,CASSQGGPQHF,TGTGCCAGCAGCCAAGGGGGCCCCCAGCATTTT
TRBJ1-1,.,TRBV10-3,many,CAISESGQGSTEAFF,TGTGCCATCAGTGAGTCCGGCCAGGGATCCACTGAAGCTTTCTTT
TRBJ2-5,.,TRBV11-2,many,CASSLGQLQETQYF,TGTGCCAGCAGCTTGGGCCAACTCCAAGAGACCCAGTACTTC
TRBJ1-1,.,TRBV6-5,few,CASSLQGSGNTEAFF,TGTGCCAGCAGTTTGCAGGGATCGGGGAACACTGAAGCTTTCTTT
TRBJ1-2,TRBD1,TRBV2,few,CASSGDRAYGYTF,TGTGCCAGCAGTGGGGACAGGGCCTATGGCTACACCTTC
TRBJ1-2,.,TRBV12-3/TRBV12-4,many,CASSPPQGGYTF,TGTGCCAGCAGTCCTCCCCAAGGGGGCTACACCTTC
TRBJ2-5,.,TRBV2,few,CASRALFRETQYF,TGTGCCAGCAGGGCCTTGTTTCGAGAGACCCAGTACTTC
TRBJ2-5,TRBD1,TRBV12-3/TRBV12-4,many,CASSDADRGRETQYF,TGTGCCAGCAGTGATGCGGACAGGGGGCGAGAGACCCAGTACTTC
TRBJ1-1,.,TRBV5-1,many,CASSLSQGGTEAFF,TGCGCCAGCAGCTTGAGCCAGGGAGGCACTGAAGCTTTCTTT
TRBJ1-1,.,TRBV5-1,many,CASSLATLNTEAFF,TGCGCCAGCAGCTTGGCCACTTTGAACACTGAAGCTTTCTTT
TRBJ1-2,.,TRBV14,many,CASSLFYDSSNYGYTF,TGTGCCAGCAGCCTTTTTTACGACAGCTCTAACTATGGCTACACCTTC
TRBJ2-4,.,TRBV29-1,few,CSVEKGIQYF,TGCAGCGTTGAAAAAGGAATTCAGTACTTC
TRBJ1-6,TRBD1,TRBV6-5,.,CASSYWGQGRNSPLHF,TGTGCCAGCAGTTACTGGGGACAGGGTCGGAATTCACCCCTCCACTTT
TRBJ1-1,.,TRBV12-3/TRBV12-4,.,CASTLTANTEAFF,TGTGCCAGCACCTTGACAGCGAACACTGAAGCTTTCTTT
TRBJ2-3,TRBD2,TRBV20-1,few,CSARVAGGNTDTQYF,TGCAGTGCTAGAGTAGCGGGGGGGAACACAGATACGCAGTATTTT
TRBJ1-4,.,TRBV10-3,.,CAIGTDTTNEKLFF,TGTGCCATCGGGACTGATACAACTAATGAAAAACTGTTTTTT
TRBJ2-5,.,TRBV12-5,many,CASGLSGPFPYQETQYF,TGTGCTAGTGGTTTGAGCGGTCCCTTCCCGTACCAAGAGACCCAGTACTTC
TRBJ1-1,TRBD1,TRBV6-1,.,CASSGRQGLNTEAFF,TGTGCCAGCAGTGGCCGACAGGGACTGAACACTGAAGCTTTCTTT
TRBJ1-1,.,TRBV29-1,.,CSVFSLGKAFF,TGCAGCGTTTTCAGTCTAGGAAAAGCTTTCTTT